This T cell receptor (beta chain) was retrieved from a study of HIV-infected children after antiretroviral therapy interruption. Study details: Continuous-treatment children had median age about 8 years, interruption around 9.5 years. Interruption-arm samples span weeks 0, 12, interruption end (24 or 48), and about 3 years post-study. Samples from the continuous-treatment group were taken at weeks 0, 48 and 150.

RNA-based 3' RACE libraries used unique molecular identifiers. TCRdb reprocessed the 3' RACE reads via MiXCR and lists one record per CDR3 protein. The data contain about 83,000 distinct CDR3 sequences, 5.5% to 8.5% of them singletons. At least ten counts were recorded for this clonotype. Trimming cost V 4 bases and J 0 bases, with 10 bases left between them. The CDR3 totals 15 residues. Germline lookup yields CDR1 SGHDN and CDR2 FVKESK. Treatment noted: PENTA 11 planned treatment interruption arm or continuous ART arm. This sequence originates from a pool of human donors with HIV. This chain links TRBV14 with TRBJ1-3; D not certain. Sequences were derived from CD45RA+ CD4+ T cells from PBMCs, pooled from several time points, sampled from a donor given antiretroviral therapy, either interrupted or continuous. The subset here: naive CD4+ CD45RA+ CD45RO- T cells. The CDR3 DNA reads TGTGCCAGCAGCCGTGGACCCATCTCTGGAAACACCATATATTTT. Translating it yields CASSRGPISGNTIYF.